The 18 T cell receptor beta chains presented below share a single source sample, sequenced in a study of CD8 T cells in Susac syndrome. Reverse transcription of about 0.5 to 1 ug RNA was performed with random hexamers. From the immunoSEQ multiplex PCR reads, TCRdb called clonotypes with MiXCR, one entry per CDR3 protein. The repertoire consists of roughly 180,000 distinct CDR3 sequences, with about 95% occurring once and the leading ten covering over 0.08%. Material for sequencing was CD4+ T cells from PBMCs. The source is a human donor in good health.

The chain employs TRBV9 and TRBJ2-5; 7 bases line up with TRBD1. Germline-derived CDR1 and CDR2 are SGDLS and YYNGEE. Unmatched junction bases numbered 7, after V lost 0 bases and J lost 5 bases. This CDR3 region has 15 residues. In DNA form, the CDR3 reads TGTGCCAGCAGCGTAGCAGGACAGGACTGGGAGACCCAGTACTTC. This codes for CASSVAGQDWETQYF.

In regard to this clonotype: The junction differs from germline at one of its ends, possibly a read error. V and J are TRBV28 and TRBJ1-5; no clear D. Germline V lookup: CDR1 MDHEN, CDR2 SYDVKM. The length of the CDR3 is 15 residues. The CDR3 sequence is CASSNEVQVNQPQHF. The CDR3 region has the DNA TGTGCCAGCAGTAACGAAGTGCAGGTTAATCAACCCCAGCATTTT.

In its sample, this clonotype was seen a few times. The chain carries TRBV30 and TRBJ2-7; D is unresolved. This CDR3 is built from 12 residues. Trimming removed 2 bases from V and 3 bases from J, with 8 bases in between. Germline CDR1 is GTSNPN and CDR2 is SVGIG (reference sequence). DNA for the CDR3: TGTGCCTGGAGTAGGGTCTTCTACGAGCAGTACTTC. Protein product: CAWSRVFYEQYF.

The chain employs TRBV7-9 and TRBJ1-2, with 9 bases lining up with TRBD1. V lost 5 bases and J lost 3; bases outside the gene matches: 4. Per the germline V gene, CDR1 is SEHNR and CDR2 is FQNEAQ (reference sequence). This CDR3 region has 14 residues. DNA for the CDR3: TGTGCCAGCAGCAACTGGACAGGGGACTATGGCTACACCTTC. This encodes CASSNWTGDYGYTF.

This clonotype was detected a few times. The V call is TRBV11-3, the J call TRBJ2-1, with D possibly matching TRBD1 (5 bases). Trimming pared 8 bases from V and 10 bases from J, leaving 12 bases between. The CDR3 runs 11 residues. CDR1 and CDR2 (germline): SGHNT, YENEEA. The CDR3 loop is CASRAGWEQFF. The DNA for the CDR3 is TGTGCCAGCCGGGCAGGGTGGGAGCAGTTCTTC.

V is TRBV20-1 and J is TRBJ1-2; D is uncertain. Trimming left V 3 bases short and J 5 bases short, with 7 bases between. Germline V gene sequence: CDR1 DFQATT, CDR2 SNEGSKA (reference sequence). This CDR3 contains 11 residues. CDR3 in amino acids: CSASESYGYTF. CDR3 bases: TGCAGTGCTAGTGAATCTTATGGCTACACCTTC.

This rearrangement joins TRBV2 to TRBJ2-5, with no clear D. V was pared by 4 bases and J by 6 bases, with 9 bases between. The CDR3 runs 12 residues. From germline, CDR1 is SNHLY and CDR2 FYNNEI. CDR3 in amino acids: CASSVSGKTQYF. CDR3 nucleotide sequence: TGTGCCAGCAGTGTATCAGGAAAGACCCAGTACTTC.

This clonotype was recorded only once. The J gene is TRBJ2-1, the V gene TRBV20-1; 9 nucleotides agree with TRBD2. The junction had 2 bases not matched to a gene; V was cut back by 5 bases and J by 6 bases. This CDR3 has 12 residues. Germline lookup yields CDR1 DFQATT and CDR2 SNEGSKA (reference sequence). CDR3 sequence: CSAGGRANEQFF. CDR3 DNA: TGCAGTGCTGGCGGGAGGGCCAATGAGCAGTTCTTC.

The genes are TRBV27 and TRBJ2-5; D is perhaps TRBD1 or TRBD2 (5 bases each). CDR1 is MNHEY and CDR2 is SMNVEV in the germline V gene (reference sequence). CDR3 size: 14 residues. With 6 bases removed from V and 2 bases from J, the gap between germline ends came to 13 bases. In DNA, the CDR3 is TGTGCCAGCAGACACCCGGGACGGCAAGAGACCCAGTACTTC. Translated: CASRHPGRQETQYF.

J is TRBJ2-4 and V is TRBV4-2; D possibly uses TRBD1 or TRBD2 (5 bases each). Trimming pared 0 bases from V and 6 bases from J, leaving 18 bases between. CDR3 length equals 17 residues. Germline-derived CDR1 and CDR2 are LGHNA and YNFKEQ. The CDR3 DNA sequence: TGTGCCAGCAGCCAAGATTCTCGTCATGGGGGAAGAAACATTCAGTACTTC. It encodes CASSQDSRHGGRNIQYF.

This chain connects TRBV19 to TRBJ1-1, with D unclear. The CDR3 extends over 12 amino acids. Between the trimmed V and J ends, which lost 2 bases and 1 base, there was a span of 2 bases. In germline, CDR1 is LNHDA, CDR2 SQIVND (reference sequence). DNA of the CDR3: TGTGCCAGTAGTATACAGAACACTGAAGCTTTCTTT. It yields the protein CASSIQNTEAFF.

The gene calls are TRBV27 and TRBJ2-7; 9 bases line up with TRBD2. Germline V gene lookup returns CDR1 MNHEY and CDR2 SMNVEV (reference sequence). V gave up 6 bases and J gave up 4 bases; unmatched junction bases: 13. This CDR3 spans 16 amino acids. For the CDR3, the DNA is TGTGCCAGCAGCTCCCTCGGTAGCGGGAGTGTTTACGAGCAGTACTTC. It is translated as CASSSLGSGSVYEQYF.

V and J are TRBV11-1 and TRBJ2-2; TRBD1 matches at 7 bases. Trimming cost V 5 bases and J 9 bases; bases outside gene matches: 9. Germline values: CDR1 SGHAT, CDR2 FQDESV (reference sequence). This CDR3 spans 14 amino acids. The CDR3 DNA is TGTGCCAGCAGCCCACGGAGGACAGGCTGGGAGCTGTTTTTT. Protein sequence: CASSPRRTGWELFF.

This chain uses TRBV5-1 with TRBJ2-7; D not certain. The length of the CDR3 is 15 residues. Germline loops: CDR1 SGHRS, CDR2 YFSETQ. V dropped 4 bases and J dropped 5 bases, with 19 bases sitting between them. DNA of the CDR3: TGCGCCAGCAGCCCTTGGTTGGGCCGACGGCACGAGCAGTACTTC. It specifies CASSPWLGRRHEQYF.

The V and J genes are TRBV7-8 and TRBJ2-5; D remains unclear. The germline V and J ends were trimmed by 1 base and 6 bases, with 6 bases remaining between them. Germline V CDR1 and CDR2: SGHVS, FQNEAQ. CDR3 size: 12 residues. The CDR3 spells CASSLDTKTQYF. The DNA for the CDR3 is TGTGCCAGCAGCTTAGATACGAAGACCCAGTACTTC.

The CDR3 region has the DNA TGCGCCAGCAGCCAAGGGCAGGTCTTCGATGAGCAGTTCTTC. This gives the protein CASSQGQVFDEQFF. V is TRBV4-1 and J is TRBJ2-1; D not resolved. CDR3 size: 14 residues. The V end lost 1 base, the J end lost 8 bases, and 12 bases lay between the germline ends. Per germline, CDR1 MGHRA and CDR2 YSYEKL.

The chain has TRBV29-1 and TRBJ1-2; D is unclear. CDR1 is SQVTM and CDR2 is ANQGSEA in the germline V gene. This CDR3 contains 12 residues. V lost 0 bases and J 8 bases, leaving 10 bases between the germline ends. CDR3 DNA: TGCAGCGTTGAAGAGGCGGGGTGGGGCTACACCTTC. It yields the protein CSVEEAGWGYTF.

V and J are TRBV29-1 and TRBJ2-7; TRBD1 aligns across 10 bases. After removal of 0 bases from V and 3 bases from J, the junction contained 8 bases not matched to a gene. Germline loops: CDR1 SQVTM, CDR2 ANQGSEA. The CDR3 consists of 16 residues. The CDR3 sequence is CSVEEPATGGYYEQYF. The CDR3 region has the DNA TGCAGCGTTGAAGAACCCGCGACAGGGGGCTACTACGAGCAGTACTTC.